The sequence of this T cell receptor beta chain was determined in a study of identifying expanded T cells in peripheral blood. Germline V gene sequence: CDR1 MNHEY, CDR2 SMNVEV (reference sequence). V lost 5 bases and J 8 bases, leaving 8 bases between the germline ends. The CDR3 covers 11 residues. TCRdb's copy holds only in-frame clones and misses some; the assay was immunoSEQ multiplex PCR. Of some 75,000 clones in the sample, roughly 88% were seen once. Study results and caveats: Across healthy donors, higher total template counts meant significantly greater approximately 2-week count variance. Technical replicates showed roughly 1.2 changed clones; approximately two weeks about 16.4; four weeks 19.

As for this clone: Antigen unknown.

This receptor was identified in a person aged 18 to 70 in good health. Sequencing was carried out using blood. The rearrangement joins TRBV27 to TRBJ2-3; D tentatively fits TRBD1 or TRBD2 (5 bases each). CDR3 residues: CASSTGLTQYF. For the CDR3, the DNA is TGTGCCAGCAGTACGGGGCTTACGCAGTATTTT.